This entry features one T cell receptor beta chain sequence. The data were obtained in a study of cytomegalovirus exposure and HLA in healthy donors. The V gene's germline CDR1 is SGHNT and CDR2 YYREEE (reference sequence). With 4 bases clipped from V and 5 bases from J, the junction kept 8 bases outside the gene matches. This CDR3 spans 15 amino acids. The PCR employed 60 Vbeta primers together with 13 Jbeta primers. The table came from immunoSEQ multiplex PCR; TCRdb's copy has only in-frame clones and leaves some out. Among around 150,000 clones, less than 85% were seen once, and the ten largest hold approximately 6%.

Sequences were obtained from PBMCs. This receptor was obtained from a man aged 50 or older in good health and CMV-seropositive. J is TRBJ2-7 and V is TRBV5-4; TRBD2 matches at 11 bases. The chain's CDR3 is CASSATSGSSDEQYF. The CDR3 DNA sequence: TGTGCCAGCAGCGCAACTAGCGGGAGTTCAGACGAGCAGTACTTC.